The 28 T cell receptor beta chains given below trace back to one sample, sequenced in a study of T cell repertoires in cytomegalovirus infection. No antigen has been assigned to these receptors. TCRdb reprocessed the reads via MiXCR and lists one record per CDR3 protein. The sample lists roughly 120,000 distinct CDR3 sequences; over 30% were seen once. This material consisted of CD8+ T cells from cultured PBMCs, taken from culture after CMV antigen stimulation. The receptors shown here come from a human donor in good health (CMV status not recorded). Some clones in this sample may be carry-over from other donors' samples.

This clonotype was observed a few times. The genes are TRBV19 and TRBJ2-3; D gene ambiguous. The CDR3 runs to 14 residues. Germline lookup yields CDR1 LNHDA and CDR2 SQIVND (reference sequence). Trimming took 6 bases from V and 0 from J, leaving 10 bases between them. The CDR3 reads CASRGRPSTDTQYF. The CDR3 DNA reads as TGTGCCAGTAGAGGCAGACCTAGCACAGATACGCAGTATTTT.

This chain connects TRBV6-1 to TRBJ1-1, with 7 bases fitting TRBD1. This CDR3 has 13 amino acids. J was trimmed by 2 bases and V by 6 bases; bases with no gene match: 3. Germline CDR1 reads MNHNS; CDR2 reads SASEGT. CDR3 nucleotides: TGTGCCAGCAGGGGGACAGTCAACACTGAAGCTTTCTTT. Protein product: CASRGTVNTEAFF.

The V call is TRBV10-3, the J call TRBJ1-3; possible D gene TRBD1, 6 bases. Trimming pared 0 bases from V and 2 bases from J, leaving 8 bases between. CDR3 size: 15 residues. In germline, CDR1 is ENHRY, CDR2 SYGVKD. The CDR3 DNA is TGTGCCATCAGTGAGTCCGGGGGCGCTGGAAACACCATATATTTT. Translated: CAISESGGAGNTIYF.

There are many counts of this clonotype. V usage is TRBV7-6 and J usage is TRBJ2-5; the match to TRBD1 covers 7 bases. Trimming took 5 bases from V and 4 from J; bases not matched to a gene: 10. The CDR3 is 15 amino acids. Germline V gene sequence: CDR1 SGHVS, CDR2 FNYEAQ. Here the CDR3 reads CASSPATTGTETQYF. Here the CDR3 DNA reads TGTGCCAGCAGCCCAGCAACGACAGGGACAGAGACCCAGTACTTC.

The DNA of the CDR3 is TGTGCCAGCAGCCAAGTTAGAGGAGCCACCTTCGGCACTGAAGCTTTCTTT. Its protein product is CASSQVRGATFGTEAFF. This chain connects TRBV3-1 to TRBJ1-1, with unresolved D. The germline V and J ends were trimmed by 1 base and 4 bases, with 19 bases remaining between them. Germline values: CDR1 LGHDT, CDR2 YNNKEL (reference sequence). CDR3 length: 17 residues.

The rearrangement links TRBV12-3 or TRBV12-4 to TRBJ1-5; 7 nucleotides agree with TRBD1. CDR3 size: 14 residues. J lost 3 bases, V lost 5 bases, and 4 bases had no gene match. For the CDR3, the DNA is TGTGCCAGCAGTCTGGACAGGTTCAATCAGCCCCAGCATTTT. This encodes CASSLDRFNQPQHF.

Only a few counts were recorded for this clonotype. The chain is built from TRBV29-1 and TRBJ2-1; TRBD2 agrees at 8 bases. This CDR3 region has 14 residues. Germline V gives CDR1 SQVTM, CDR2 ANQGSEA. Germline trimming cut 7 bases from V and 3 bases from J; bases unmatched to any gene: 8. CDR3 nucleotides: TGCAGCGCCACTACTAGCGGAGACTACAATGAGCAGTTCTTC. Its protein is CSATTSGDYNEQFF.

At least ten counts were recorded for this clonotype. The chain has TRBV14 and TRBJ1-4; no clear D. CDR1 is SGHDN, CDR2 FVKESK, per germline. This CDR3 contains 12 residues. The ends were cut back, 0 bases at V and 10 bases at J, with 6 bases in the middle. The CDR3 nucleotides are TGTGCCAGCAGCCAAGATCGGGTAAAACTGTTTTTT. It codes for CASSQDRVKLFF.

V and J are TRBV19 and TRBJ2-3, with D possibly being TRBD2 (7 bases). The V gene's germline CDR1 is LNHDA and CDR2 SQIVND (reference sequence). V lost 4 bases, J lost 4 bases, and 24 bases lay in between. This CDR3 region has 18 residues. CDR3 region: CASSTPIPPRGAPDTQYF. Here the CDR3 DNA reads TGTGCCAGTAGTACTCCAATACCGCCCCGGGGGGCGCCAGATACGCAGTATTTT.

The sample holds one count of this clonotype. This chain links TRBV5-1 with TRBJ2-7; D not resolved. This CDR3 is built from 13 residues. Trimming pared 4 bases from V and 0 bases from J, leaving 8 bases between. The germline CDR1 and CDR2 sequences are SGHRS and YFSETQ. DNA for the CDR3: TGCGCCAGCAGCCCCGACGGCTCCTACGAGCAGTACTTC. Encoded protein: CASSPDGSYEQYF. Together with reference TRBV5-1 and TRBJ2-7, the CDR3 gives the full variable domain: KAGVTQTPRYLIKTRGQQVTLSCSPISGHRSVSWYQQTPGQGLQFLFEYFSETQRNKGNFPGRFSGRQFSNSRSEMNVSTLELGDSALYLCASSPDGSYEQYFGPGTRLTVT.

This chain joins TRBV2 and TRBJ2-3, with D tentatively TRBD1 (5 bases). V was trimmed by 0 bases and J by 4 bases, leaving 11 bases between them. Germline V gene data show CDR1 as SNHLY and CDR2 as FYNNEI. The CDR3 is 15 residues long. The CDR3 bases are TGTGCCAGCAGTGAAGCGGGCAGGGTGGCAGATACGCAGTATTTT. Translation gives CASSEAGRVADTQYF. Complete variable domain (other parts from reference TRBV2 and TRBJ2-3): EPEVTQTPSHQVTQMGQEVILRCVPISNHLYFYWYRQILGQKVEFLVSFYNNEISEKSEIFDDQFSVERPDGSNFTLKIRSTKLEDSAMYFCASSEAGRVADTQYFGPGTRLTVL.

This chain joins TRBV20-1 and TRBJ2-3, with 9 bases that match TRBD2. Trimming cost V 1 base and J 5 bases; bases outside gene matches: 10. There are 16 residues in the CDR3. The germline V gene has CDR1 DFQATT and CDR2 SNEGSKA (reference sequence). The CDR3 DNA is TGCAGTGCTAGAGCGGGGCTAGCGGGGAGGGAAGATACGCAGTATTTT. Residues: CSARAGLAGREDTQYF.

The rearrangement uses TRBV6-6 and TRBJ2-3; TRBD2 matches at 9 bases. This CDR3 region has 16 residues. The trim removed 4 bases at V and 6 bases at J, leaving 11 bases unmatched. CDR1 is MNHNY and CDR2 is SVGAGI in the germline V gene (reference sequence). The CDR3 region is CASSSLGGGASDTQYF. DNA for the CDR3: TGTGCCAGCAGTTCCTTAGGCGGGGGGGCCTCGGATACGCAGTATTTT.

Turning to this clonotype: A single base separates this from a much larger clone, so it may be a read error. The rearrangement uses TRBV7-2 and TRBJ2-3; 7 bases line up with TRBD1. Germline CDR1 reads SGHTA; CDR2 reads FQGNSA. The CDR3 is made up of 17 amino acids. The CDR3 nucleotides read TGTTCCAGCAGCTCGCGGAGACAGGGTGGTCGAACAGATACGCAGTATTTT. This translates into CSSSSRRQGGRTDTQYF.

This clonotype occurred a few times. The rearrangement uses TRBV7-9 and TRBJ2-5; TRBD2 matches at 9 bases. Germline CDR1 and CDR2: SEHNR and FQNEAQ (reference sequence). The CDR3 has 16 amino acids. With V trimmed by 5 bases and J by 2 bases, 9 bases remained unmatched. This CDR3 is CASSPGSGGQQETQYF. DNA for the CDR3: TGTGCCAGCAGCCCCGGTAGCGGGGGACAACAAGAGACCCAGTACTTC.

The rearrangement uses TRBV6-5 and TRBJ2-7; possible D gene TRBD1, 5 bases. This CDR3 region has 12 residues. The germline CDR1 and CDR2 sequences are MNHEY and SVGAGI. The V end lost 10 bases, the J end lost 2 bases, and 12 bases lay between the germline ends. The CDR3 region has the DNA TGTGCCACCTCAGGGCATCCCTACGAGCAGTACTTC. Amino acids: CATSGHPYEQYF.

At least ten counts were recorded for this clonotype. The J gene is TRBJ2-7, the V gene TRBV18; maybe TRBD1 (7 bases). The CDR3 spans 15 residues. CDR1 is KGHSH, CDR2 LQKENI, per germline. Deletions cut 3 bases from V and 3 bases from J, with 15 bases between. The chain's CDR3 is CASSPFDREVYEQYF. For the CDR3, the DNA is TGTGCCAGCTCACCTTTTGACAGGGAGGTCTACGAGCAGTACTTC.

This sequence joins TRBV7-4 and TRBJ2-3; 7 nucleotides match TRBD1. The ends lost 6 bases at V and 2 bases at J; junction bases unmatched: 14. Germline CDR1 SGHVT, CDR2 SQSDAQ. The CDR3 loop spans 17 amino acids. The CDR3 here is CASRPNRGSVNTDTQYF. In DNA form, the CDR3 reads TGTGCCAGCAGGCCTAACAGGGGATCGGTAAACACAGATACGCAGTATTTT.

The chain links TRBV11-2 to TRBJ1-2; D gene ambiguous. The CDR3 covers 16 residues. Germline CDR1 SGHAT, CDR2 FQNNGV. Trimming cost V 1 base and J 4 bases, with 16 bases left between them. The CDR3 protein is CASSLGLGRPLYGYTF. CDR3 in DNA: TGTGCCAGCAGCTTAGGTTTGGGCAGGCCCCTCTATGGCTACACCTTC.

J is TRBJ2-2 and V is TRBV7-6; TRBD1 aligns across 7 bases. V was pared by 3 bases and J by 3 bases, with 7 bases of the junction left unmatched. Germline V CDR1 and CDR2: SGHVS, FNYEAQ. This CDR3 is built from 16 residues. Here the CDR3 DNA reads TGTGCCAGCAGCTTTAGACAGGGTCGCGACACCGGGGAGCTGTTTTTT. This codes for CASSFRQGRDTGELFF.

The rearrangement joins TRBV7-6 to TRBJ1-4; D might be TRBD1 (6 bases). Trimming took off 4 bases at V and 5 bases at J, with 14 bases between the two ends. The CDR3 is made up of 15 amino acids. Germline CDR1 is SGHVS and CDR2 is FNYEAQ. This CDR3 is CASSSLGAFNEKLFF. For the CDR3, the DNA is TGTGCCAGCAGCTCCCTGGGGGCCTTCAATGAAAAACTGTTTTTT.

This clonotype was counted between two and nine times. J is TRBJ2-1 and V is TRBV7-2; D unresolved. This CDR3 has 15 amino acids. CDR1 is SGHTA and CDR2 is FQGNSA in the germline V gene. With 0 bases removed from V and 4 bases from J, the gap between germline ends came to 10 bases. The CDR3 region has the DNA TGTGCCAGCAGCTTAGCGCAGTTGGGGTACAATGAGCAGTTCTTC. Its protein is CASSLAQLGYNEQFF.

The chain employs TRBV2 and TRBJ1-6; the match to TRBD1 covers 8 bases. Germline V CDR1 and CDR2: SNHLY, FYNNEI. V lost 6 bases and J lost 0; bases outside the gene matches: 4. The CDR3 runs 16 residues. CDR3 loop: CASRMDRDSYNSPLHF. CDR3 DNA sequence: TGTGCCAGCAGAATGGACAGGGACTCCTATAATTCACCCCTCCACTTT.

The chain uses TRBV4-3 and TRBJ2-5, with D perhaps matching TRBD1 (6 bases). The V gene's germline CDR1 is LGHNA and CDR2 YSLEER. Trimming removed 0 bases from V and 5 bases from J, with 13 bases in between. This CDR3 region has 15 residues. CDR3 sequence: CASSQETGMGETQYF. The CDR3, as DNA: TGCGCCAGCAGCCAAGAAACAGGGATGGGGGAGACCCAGTACTTC.

This clonotype was found many times. CDR3 DNA: TGTGCCAGCAGCTTAGCCGGGACTGGAAACACCATATATTTT. Translated, it gives CASSLAGTGNTIYF. V and J are TRBV7-6 and TRBJ1-3; D is unresolved. Germline CDR1 SGHVS, CDR2 FNYEAQ. CDR3 length equals 14 residues. V was trimmed by 0 bases and J by 2 bases, leaving 5 bases between them.

This clonotype was seen only a few times. This chain links TRBV6-5 with TRBJ1-2; perhaps TRBD1 as D (5 bases). Germline CDR1 is MNHEY and CDR2 is SVGAGI. Trimming took 6 bases from V and 4 from J, leaving 21 bases between them. The CDR3 extends over 16 amino acids. The CDR3 sequence: CASSWEGDGGVYGYTF. DNA of the CDR3: TGTGCCAGCAGCTGGGAAGGGGACGGGGGGGTCTATGGCTACACCTTC.

The chain carries TRBV25-1 and TRBJ1-2; D ambiguous. CDR3 length: 13 residues. V gave up 0 bases and J gave up 4 bases, with 6 bases separating them. Germline CDR1 is MGHDK and CDR2 is SYGVNS. The CDR3 DNA follows: TGTGCCAGCAGTGAATATCCCAGCTATGGCTACACCTTC. Protein: CASSEYPSYGYTF.

The rearrangement joins TRBV20-1 to TRBJ2-7; D possibly corresponds to TRBD1 (5 bases). The CDR3 sequence is 14 residues long. Germline V gene data show CDR1 as DFQATT and CDR2 as SNEGSKA (reference sequence). The V end was cut by 0 bases, the J end by 2 bases, with 11 bases between. The CDR3 protein is CSARDRQMAYEQYF. The CDR3 nucleotides read TGCAGTGCTAGAGATCGACAGATGGCCTACGAGCAGTACTTC.